The 27 T cell receptor beta chains reported below all come from one sample, sequenced in a study of T cells after yellow fever vaccination. Each CDR3 protein gets one entry after TCRdb re-called the 5' RACE reads with MiXCR. The profile shows tens of thousands of distinct CDR3 sequences, around 7.3% of them singletons. The source material was CD8+ T cells sorted from PBMCs, sampled on the day of the yellow fever booster vaccination. The receptors derive from a man aged 25 to 40 who received the YFV17D yellow fever vaccine.

This chain links TRBV18 with TRBJ2-1; possibly TRBD2 for D (7 bases). Germline CDR1 KGHSH, CDR2 LQKENI. The CDR3 spans 17 residues. V was trimmed by 3 bases and J by 3 bases, leaving 18 bases between them. The CDR3, as DNA: TGTGCCAGCTCACCCACGGGGGCAGCGGGATACTACAATGAGCAGTTCTTC. It is translated as CASSPTGAAGYYNEQFF. Variable domain in full (rest from reference TRBV18 and TRBJ2-1): NAGVMQNPRHLVRRRGQEARLRCSPMKGHSHVYWYRQLPEEGLKFMVYLQKENIIDESGMPKERFSAEFPKEGPSILRIQQVVRGDSAAYFCASSPTGAAGYYNEQFFGPGTRLTVL.

Regarding this clonotype: A read error may explain this, as a much larger clone is one base away. The V and J genes are TRBV14 and TRBJ2-7; D is unresolved. Germline CDR1 and CDR2: SGHDN and FVKESK. The ends were cut back, 1 base at V and 6 bases at J, with 7 bases in the middle. The CDR3 is 12 residues long. CDR3 DNA: TGTGCCAGCAGCCAAGGGGAACCCGAGCAGTACTTC. The encoded protein is CASSQGEPEQYF.

There are many counts of this clonotype. The gene calls are TRBV7-9 and TRBJ2-5, with D possibly TRBD1 on 5 matching bases. The CDR3 runs 12 residues. CDR1 is SEHNR and CDR2 is FQNEAQ in the germline V gene (reference sequence). The germline V and J ends were trimmed by 6 bases and 5 bases, with 10 bases remaining between them. The CDR3 sequence: CASSSGLETQYF. The CDR3 DNA sequence: TGTGCCAGCAGTTCAGGGTTGGAGACCCAGTACTTC.

The V gene is TRBV15, the J gene TRBJ2-3; D call uncertain. V lost 0 bases, J lost 4 bases, and 11 bases lay in between. The CDR3 has 15 residues. Per the germline V gene, CDR1 is LNHNV and CDR2 is YYDKDF (reference sequence). CDR3 sequence: CATSRDTGFADTQYF. Written as DNA, the CDR3 is TGTGCCACCAGCAGAGATACGGGTTTCGCAGATACGCAGTATTTT.

This clonotype was seen a handful of times. The V and J genes are TRBV2 and TRBJ2-1, with 12 bases that match TRBD2. Germline values: CDR1 SNHLY, CDR2 FYNNEI. The CDR3 consists of 19 residues. The V gene end was trimmed by 7 bases and the J gene end by 1 base; junction bases not matched to a gene: 14. The CDR3 DNA reads as TGTGCCAGCATAGTGCTGGGACTAGCGGGTTCTACGTCCTACAATGAGCAGTTCTTC. Translated, it gives CASIVLGLAGSTSYNEQFF.

This clonotype was counted between two and nine times. J is TRBJ2-1 and V is TRBV11-1; TRBD2 agrees at 11 bases. The V gene end was trimmed by 1 base and the J gene end by 3 bases; junction bases not matched to a gene: 8. Per the germline V gene, CDR1 is SGHAT and CDR2 is FQDESV (reference sequence). The CDR3 totals 18 residues. In DNA form, the CDR3 reads TGTGCCAGCAGCTTAGTTCTCACTAGCGGGAGTAGCTACAATGAGCAGTTCTTC. Protein product: CASSLVLTSGSSYNEQFF. The full variable domain, with the rest looked up from reference TRBV11-1 and TRBJ2-1, is EAEVAQSPRYKITEKSQAVAFWCDPISGHATLYWYRQILGQGPELLVQFQDESVVDDSQLPKDRFSAERLKGVDSTLKIQPAELGDSAMYLCASSLVLTSGSSYNEQFFGPGTRLTVL.

This clonotype was seen a handful of times. This rearrangement joins TRBV28 to TRBJ2-3; 10 bases agree with TRBD2. The CDR3 loop spans 15 amino acids. Germline CDR1 and CDR2: MDHEN and SYDVKM. V was clipped by 8 bases and J by 2 bases; unmatched bases: 7. CDR3 sequence (DNA): TGTGCCAGCCAAAGCGGGAGGGCTCTCACAGATACGCAGTATTTT. Translated, it gives CASQSGRALTDTQYF.

This clonotype was recorded a few times. The chain uses TRBV30 and TRBJ2-3, with D hard to call. V shed 2 bases and J shed 4 bases, with 7 bases lying between them. Germline V gives CDR1 GTSNPN, CDR2 SVGIG (reference sequence). This CDR3 has 12 amino acids. The chain's CDR3 is CAWSPAPDTQYF. DNA of the CDR3: TGTGCCTGGAGTCCCGCCCCAGATACGCAGTATTTT.

This clonotype has only a few counts. The rearrangement uses TRBV10-2 and TRBJ2-2; maybe TRBD2 (6 bases). V was cut by 6 bases and J by 8 bases, with 16 bases left in between. Germline CDR1 WSHSY, CDR2 SAAADI. This CDR3 spans 14 amino acids. In DNA form, the CDR3 reads TGCGCCAGCAGGACCGGGACTCCCTGGGGGGAGCTGTTTTTT. Translating it yields CASRTGTPWGELFF.

This clonotype has a count of ten or more. CDR3: CASSSTGEQYF. CDR3 bases: TGTGCCAGCAGCTCGACAGGGGAGCAGTACTTC. The chain is built from TRBV7-9 and TRBJ2-7; 7 positions match TRBD1. The V gene's germline CDR1 is SEHNR and CDR2 FQNEAQ (reference sequence). Trimming removed 4 bases from V and 7 bases from J; junction bases left unmatched: 1. The CDR3 extends over 11 amino acids.

This clonotype was picked up a small number of times. The chain is built from TRBV9 and TRBJ1-4, with no clear D. This CDR3 is built from 13 residues. Deletions cut 0 bases from V and 9 bases from J, with 9 bases between. The V gene's germline CDR1 is SGDLS and CDR2 YYNGEE. Here the CDR3 reads CASSVEPVQKLFF. The CDR3, as DNA: TGTGCCAGCAGCGTAGAACCCGTCCAAAAACTGTTTTTT. Combining the CDR3 with reference TRBV9 and TRBJ1-4 gives the whole variable domain DSGVTQTPKHLITATGQRVTLRCSPRSGDLSVYWYQQSLDQGLQFLIQYYNGEERAKGNILERFSAQQFPDLHSELNLSSLELGDSALYFCASSVEPVQKLFFGSGTQLSVL.

This clonotype appeared many times. The rearrangement joins TRBV29-1 to TRBJ2-1; TRBD2 agrees at 9 bases. CDR3 length equals 16 residues. Trimming took 0 bases from V and 4 from J; bases not matched to a gene: 7. CDR1 and CDR2 from the germline V gene are SQVTM and ANQGSEA. CDR3 DNA: TGCAGCGTTGAAGATCTGGATAGCGGGAGTTACAATGAGCAGTTCTTC. This codes for CSVEDLDSGSYNEQFF.

This chain uses TRBV20-1 with TRBJ2-7, with D maybe TRBD2 (6 bases). This CDR3 has 13 amino acids. Deletions cut 3 bases from V and 4 bases from J, with 13 bases between. Looked up from germline, CDR1 is DFQATT and CDR2 is SNEGSKA (reference sequence). The CDR3 nucleotides read TGCAGTGCTAGCCTGGCGGGACCTTACGAGCAGTACTTC. Translated, it gives CSASLAGPYEQYF.

This clonotype turned up a few times. The chain recombines TRBV9 with TRBJ2-1; D is possibly TRBD2 (5 bases). The V gene lost 5 bases and the J gene lost 5 bases, with 11 bases spanning the gap. CDR3 length: 13 residues. CDR1 and CDR2 (germline): SGDLS, YYNGEE. The CDR3 bases are TGTGCCAGCAGTGCGGGTATCAACAATGAGCAGTTCTTC. This encodes CASSAGINNEQFF.

Notes on this clonotype: It may be a read error: a sequence one base away is much more abundant. The chain uses TRBV3-1 and TRBJ2-1; 9 nucleotides line up with TRBD1. Looked up from germline, CDR1 is LGHDT and CDR2 is YNNKEL (reference sequence). The CDR3 length is 15 residues. The CDR3 spells CASSPTGGGYNEQSF. The CDR3 coding sequence is TGTGCCAGCAGCCCTACAGGGGGCGGTTACAATGAGCAGTCCTTC.

This clonotype was seen a handful of times. This chain joins TRBV16 and TRBJ2-3; D is undetermined. The germline CDR1 and CDR2 sequences are KGHSY and FQNENV. The CDR3 sequence is 15 residues long. V was trimmed by 0 bases and J by 0 bases, leaving 7 bases between them. This CDR3 reads CASSQSAPSTDTQYF. In DNA, the CDR3 is TGTGCCAGCAGCCAATCCGCGCCCAGCACAGATACGCAGTATTTT.

The chain combines TRBV28 with TRBJ2-7; 8 bases fit TRBD1. This CDR3 spans 14 amino acids. CDR1 and CDR2 from the germline V gene are MDHEN and SYDVKM. V was pared by 3 bases and J by 2 bases, with 3 bases of the junction left unmatched. CDR3 sequence reads: CASSFGTGTYEQYF. In DNA form, the CDR3 reads TGTGCCAGCAGTTTTGGGACAGGCACCTACGAGCAGTACTTC.

The CDR3, as DNA: TGCAGCGTTGAGGGCGCCCTGAGTTCGCAGTATTTT. Protein: CSVEGALSSQYF. This chain uses TRBV29-1 with TRBJ2-3; D is unclear. Deletions cut 3 bases from V and 10 bases from J, with 14 bases between. The CDR3 extends over 12 amino acids. Germline-derived CDR1 and CDR2 are SQVTM and ANQGSEA.

The table lists this clonotype with a few counts. V gene TRBV5-1 combines with J gene TRBJ1-1; the D is unclear. This CDR3 region has 13 residues. Germline values: CDR1 SGHRS, CDR2 YFSETQ. Trimming cost V 3 bases and J 4 bases, with 10 bases left between them. CDR3 in DNA: TGCGCCAGCAGCTGGGCCGACTTCACTGAAGCTTTCTTT. Residues: CASSWADFTEAFF.

This clonotype has at least ten counts. This sequence joins TRBV28 and TRBJ2-7; D not resolved. The length of the CDR3 is 17 residues. Trimming removed 4 bases from V and 0 bases from J, with 19 bases in between. Germline V gene sequence: CDR1 MDHEN, CDR2 SYDVKM. CDR3 residues: CASSSPAMSVSSYEQYF. CDR3 DNA: TGTGCCAGCAGTTCCCCCGCTATGTCAGTTAGCTCCTACGAGCAGTACTTC.

This clonotype was seen more than once but under ten times. The V gene is TRBV6-1, the J gene TRBJ1-1, with 8 bases lining up with TRBD1. The V gene's germline CDR1 is MNHNS and CDR2 SASEGT. V was pared by 6 bases and J by 8 bases, with 17 bases of the junction left unmatched. The CDR3 spans 16 residues. CDR3 in amino acids: CASSTTTQGTGDEAFF. The CDR3 DNA follows: TGTGCCAGCAGCACCACTACTCAAGGGACAGGAGACGAAGCTTTCTTT.

The gene calls are TRBV10-1 and TRBJ2-7, with D perhaps matching TRBD2 (5 bases). Trimming stripped 4 bases from V and 6 bases from J, with 7 bases between. The CDR3 contains 11 residues. CDR1 WNHNN and CDR2 SYGVQD come from the germline V gene (reference sequence). The CDR3 loop is CASSGGREQYF. CDR3 sequence (DNA): TGCGCCAGCAGTGGAGGGCGCGAGCAGTACTTC.

This chain connects TRBV5-1 to TRBJ2-7; 8 nucleotides line up with TRBD1. This CDR3 comprises 15 residues. The ends lost 3 bases at V and 0 bases at J; junction bases unmatched: 5. Germline loops: CDR1 SGHRS, CDR2 YFSETQ. The CDR3 DNA reads as TGCGCCAGCAGCTCGACAGGGGCCGACTCCTACGAGCAGTACTTC. This codes for CASSSTGADSYEQYF. The full variable domain, in which reference TRBV5-1 and TRBJ2-7 provide the parts outside the CDR3, is KAGVTQTPRYLIKTRGQQVTLSCSPISGHRSVSWYQQTPGQGLQFLFEYFSETQRNKGNFPGRFSGRQFSNSRSEMNVSTLELGDSALYLCASSSTGADSYEQYFGPGTRLTVT.

The table lists this clonotype with a few counts. V gene TRBV5-1 combines with J gene TRBJ2-5, with TRBD2 matching 15 bases. This CDR3 is built from 16 residues. Germline lookup yields CDR1 SGHRS and CDR2 YFSETQ. V trimming: 4 bases; J trimming: 1 base; junction bases outside the gene matches: 2. The CDR3 DNA is TGCGCCAGCAGCCGGGGACTAGCGGGGGGCCAAGAGACCCAGTACTTC. Translated, it gives CASSRGLAGGQETQYF. Combining the CDR3 with reference TRBV5-1 and TRBJ2-5 gives the whole variable domain KAGVTQTPRYLIKTRGQQVTLSCSPISGHRSVSWYQQTPGQGLQFLFEYFSETQRNKGNFPGRFSGRQFSNSRSEMNVSTLELGDSALYLCASSRGLAGGQETQYFGPGTRLLVL.

The chain employs TRBV6-2 or TRBV6-3 and TRBJ1-3; D remains unclear. This CDR3 has 16 amino acids. Per the germline V gene, CDR1 is MNHEY and CDR2 is SVGEGT. V was shortened by 0 bases and J by 2 bases, with 11 bases between the two germline ends. The CDR3 loop reads CASSYSREGTGNTIYF. The CDR3 DNA follows: TGTGCCAGCAGTTACTCAAGGGAAGGAACTGGAAACACCATATATTTT.

On this clonotype itself: A read error may be the cause here, since a much bigger clone is one base away. The chain uses TRBV28 and TRBJ2-2; maybe TRBD2 (6 bases). The CDR3 totals 16 residues. The germline V gene has CDR1 MDHEN and CDR2 SYDVKM. Trimming removed 6 bases from V and 5 bases from J, with 19 bases in between. CDR3 nucleotides: TGTGCCAGCAGGCTCCTAACGGGAGTTCTGACCGGGGAGCTGTTTTTT. This codes for CASRLLTGVLTGELFF.

This rearrangement joins TRBV12-3 or TRBV12-4 to TRBJ2-7; unclear D gene. This CDR3 has 16 residues. Trimming left V 6 bases short and J 6 bases short, with 24 bases between. DNA for the CDR3: TGTGCCAGCAGCTCCGGGTCCGACCCACACCCGTTCGAGCAGTACTTC. Translated, it gives CASSSGSDPHPFEQYF.